This TCR beta chain is drawn from a study of cytomegalovirus exposure and HLA in healthy donors. General study points: In a later analysis, TCR beta V- and J-gene trimming showed a link to a missense DCLRE1C variant.

There were likely unrecorded immune exposures, though donors were nominally healthy when sampled. The primer mix had 60 Vbeta and 13 Jbeta primers. The table came from immunoSEQ multiplex PCR; TCRdb's copy has only in-frame clones and leaves some out. Among approximately 170,000 clones listed, roughly 80% were seen once. Worth noting for this clone: Its antigen is not identified.

CDR3 size: 16 residues. Germline loops: CDR1 SGDLS, CDR2 YYNGEE. Trimming removed 4 bases from V and 3 bases from J; junction bases left unmatched: 9. The sequenced material came from PBMCs. This clonotype originated in a female donor in good health and CMV-seronegative. This chain joins TRBV9 and TRBJ2-3, with 9 bases fitting TRBD1. The CDR3 nucleotides are TGTGCCAGCAGCCCCCACCCGGGACAGGGAACAGATACGCAGTATTTT. Residues: CASSPHPGQGTDTQYF.